The sequence of this T cell receptor beta chain was determined in a study of cytomegalovirus exposure and HLA in healthy donors. Findings and limits, study-wide: Association with HLA alleles at 0.05 false discovery rate was found for 16,951 TCR beta sequences in a later analysis. In a later analysis, across HLA loci, associated TCR counts were highest for DRB1, lowest for HLA-C. Reports indicate that TCR beta sequences accurately predicted the HLA-A and HLA-B alleles of most subjects. Rare sequences made up most TCRs, while some public TCRs were found in many donors.

A multiplex PCR was run with 60 Vbeta primers and 13 Jbeta primers. The repertoire was sequenced with immunoSEQ multiplex PCR; TCRdb's copy has only in-frame clones and lacks some. Here the sample spans approximately 90,000 clones, about 80% being singletons. The CDR3 covers 12 residues. CDR1 is SGHRS, CDR2 YFSETQ, per germline. V lost 4 bases, J lost 0 bases, and 5 bases lay in between. Concerning this clone itself: No antigen is known for it.

This sequence joins TRBV5-1 and TRBJ2-7; D not certain. The sequence came from a male donor in good health and CMV-seronegative. The sample was PBMCs. The CDR3 DNA reads as TGCGCCAGCAGCCTCAGCTCCTACGAGCAGTACTTC. Translating it yields CASSLSSYEQYF.